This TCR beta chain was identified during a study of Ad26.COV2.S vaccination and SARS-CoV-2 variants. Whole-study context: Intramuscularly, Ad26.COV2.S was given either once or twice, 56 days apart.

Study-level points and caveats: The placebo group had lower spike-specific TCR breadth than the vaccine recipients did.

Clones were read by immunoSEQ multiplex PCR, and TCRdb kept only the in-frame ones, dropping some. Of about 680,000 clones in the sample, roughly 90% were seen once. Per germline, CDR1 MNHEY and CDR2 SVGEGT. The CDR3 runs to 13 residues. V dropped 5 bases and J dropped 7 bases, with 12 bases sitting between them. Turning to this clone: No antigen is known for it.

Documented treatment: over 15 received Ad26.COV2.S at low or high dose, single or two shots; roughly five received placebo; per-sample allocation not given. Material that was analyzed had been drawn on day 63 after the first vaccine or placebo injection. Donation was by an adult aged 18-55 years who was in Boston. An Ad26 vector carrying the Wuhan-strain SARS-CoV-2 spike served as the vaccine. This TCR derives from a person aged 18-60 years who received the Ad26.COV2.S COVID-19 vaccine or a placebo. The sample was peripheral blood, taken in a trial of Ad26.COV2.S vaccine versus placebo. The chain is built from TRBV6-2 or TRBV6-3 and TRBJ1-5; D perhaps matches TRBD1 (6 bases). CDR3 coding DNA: TGTGCCAGCAGTACAGGGTTAACGCAGCCCCAGCATTTT. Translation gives CASSTGLTQPQHF.